The 15 T cell receptor beta chains reported below all come from one sample, sequenced in a study of T cells in Graves' hyperthyroidism and ophthalmopathy. TCR beta CDR3 regions were amplified from RNA transcripts. A first-round RT-PCR of the TCR CDR3 used the HTBI primer set. TCRdb re-derived calls from the multiplex PCR reads in MiXCR, one entry per CDR3 protein. The sample records about 260,000 distinct CDR3 sequences, less than 30% being singletons. The sample consisted of blood. The receptors stem from a man aged 35-49 years with Graves' hyperthyroidism that later progressed to Graves' ophthalmopathy.

This clonotype showed up many times. The chain joins TRBV6-5 to TRBJ2-4; no clear D. The germline CDR1 and CDR2 sequences are MNHEY and SVGAGI. Trimming removed 6 bases at V and 0 bases at J, with 15 bases between. The CDR3 is 16 amino acids. The CDR3: CASRGPSGLAKNIQYF. In DNA form, the CDR3 reads TGTGCCAGCAGGGGTCCTTCCGGGCTAGCCAAAAACATTCAGTACTTC.

The sample holds many counts of this clonotype. The CDR3 loop reads CASSRLGAEAFF. In DNA, the CDR3 is TGTGCCAGCAGCCGCCTGGGCGCTGAAGCTTTCTTT. V and J are TRBV11-3 and TRBJ1-1; no clear D gene. CDR3 size: 12 residues. The germline CDR1 and CDR2 sequences are SGHNT and YENEEA. Trimming removed 5 bases at V and 6 bases at J, with 10 bases between.

The CDR3 here is CASSQARDRGFYGYTF. CDR3 bases: TGCGCCAGCAGCCAAGCCAGGGACAGGGGATTCTATGGCTACACCTTC. This sequence joins TRBV4-1 and TRBJ1-2, with 10 bases that match TRBD1. Trimming took 1 base from V and 4 from J; bases not matched to a gene: 6. Per germline, CDR1 MGHRA and CDR2 YSYEKL. The CDR3 runs 16 residues.

Many counts were recorded for this clonotype. The CDR3 nucleotides read TGTGCCAGCAGCGGACCGGGGGCCTACCAAGAGACCCAGTACTTC. Protein product: CASSGPGAYQETQYF. This sequence joins TRBV7-9 and TRBJ2-5; D possibly uses TRBD1 or TRBD2 (6 bases each). Germline CDR1 and CDR2: SEHNR and FQNEAQ (reference sequence). This CDR3 is built from 15 residues. The V and J ends lost 5 bases and 0 bases respectively, with 13 bases between them.

This clonotype was counted many times. V gene TRBV24-1 combines with J gene TRBJ2-5; the D gene is possibly TRBD1 (6 bases). The germline V gene has CDR1 KGHDR and CDR2 SFDVKD. CDR3 length equals 14 residues. The V and J ends lost 3 bases and 3 bases respectively, with 10 bases between them. The CDR3 DNA is TGTGCCACCAGTGATCCGAAGGGGGAAGAGACCCAGTACTTC. As protein: CATSDPKGEETQYF.

This clonotype was observed many times. The CDR3 protein is CASSVWATNTGELFF. The CDR3, as DNA: TGTGCCAGCAGCGTATGGGCGACGAACACCGGGGAGCTGTTTTTT. This rearrangement joins TRBV9 to TRBJ2-2, with D unclear. CDR3 length: 15 residues. The germline V gene encodes CDR1 SGDLS and CDR2 YYNGEE. The ends were cut back, 1 base at V and 0 bases at J, with 7 bases in the middle.

This clonotype came up a few times. The chain has TRBV6-5 and TRBJ2-7, with a tentative D call TRBD2 (5 bases). The V end was cut by 0 bases, the J end by 1 base, with 7 bases between. CDR1 and CDR2 (germline): MNHEY, SVGAGI. The CDR3 covers 14 residues. The CDR3 DNA follows: TGTGCCAGCAGTTACTCGGTAGCGTCCTACGAGCAGTACTTC. This codes for CASSYSVASYEQYF.

The sample holds many counts of this clonotype. V usage is TRBV2 and J usage is TRBJ2-5; 11 nucleotides agree with TRBD2. The length of the CDR3 is 16 residues. Germline CDR1 reads SNHLY; CDR2 reads FYNNEI. Losses at the gene ends were 0 bases for V and 10 bases for J; bases not matched to a gene: 10. CDR3 sequence: CASSEAPYGTSGFQYF. The CDR3 DNA follows: TGTGCCAGCAGTGAAGCCCCGTACGGGACTAGCGGTTTCCAGTACTTC.

The V and J genes are TRBV7-3 and TRBJ2-5, with 8 bases fitting TRBD2. CDR3 length equals 14 residues. V was pared by 0 bases and J by 4 bases, with 1 base of the junction left unmatched. The germline gives CDR1 SGHTA, CDR2 FQGTGA. DNA of the CDR3: TGTGCCAGCAGCTTAACCGGGACTAGAGAGACCCAGTACTTC. Protein sequence: CASSLTGTRETQYF.

This clonotype has only one observation. The V gene is TRBV7-2, the J gene TRBJ2-5; 11 bases are a match to TRBD2. The CDR3 sequence is 16 residues long. Germline V gene data show CDR1 as SGHTA and CDR2 as FQGNSA. Unmatched junction bases numbered 4, after V lost 4 bases and J lost 0 bases. In DNA form, the CDR3 reads TGTGCCAGCAGCTCCCCTAGCGGGAGGTACCAAGAGACCCAGTACTTC. It encodes CASSSPSGRYQETQYF.

This clonotype was counted ten times or more. The chain employs TRBV6-2 or TRBV6-3 and TRBJ2-7; 10 bases agree with TRBD2. The CDR3 runs 15 residues. V shed 7 bases, J shed 6 bases, and the junction held 12 bases outside the gene matches. Germline CDR1 and CDR2: MNHEY and SVGEGT. CDR3 loop: CASKQSSGRTPEQYF. In DNA, the CDR3 is TGTGCCAGCAAACAAAGTAGCGGGAGGACTCCCGAGCAGTACTTC.

There are many counts of this clonotype. The chain carries TRBV28 and TRBJ2-7, with 8 bases aligning to TRBD1. The CDR3 sequence is 16 residues long. Losses at the gene ends were 6 bases for V and 1 base for J; bases not matched to a gene: 11. CDR1 and CDR2 from the germline V gene are MDHEN and SYDVKM. This CDR3 is CASSPIQGGESYEQYF. The CDR3 coding sequence is TGTGCCAGCAGCCCCATACAGGGGGGAGAATCCTACGAGCAGTACTTC.

This clonotype was recorded many times. V gene TRBV28 combines with J gene TRBJ2-7, with TRBD1 as a possible D gene (6 bases). CDR3 length equals 14 residues. Per germline, CDR1 MDHEN and CDR2 SYDVKM. Trimming shortened V by 1 base and J by 4 bases, and 11 bases separated the two germline ends. The CDR3 DNA follows: TGTGCCAGCAGTTTATCAGGGGAGATTTACGAGCAGTACTTC. Protein sequence: CASSLSGEIYEQYF.

This clonotype was detected ten times or more. The CDR3, as DNA: TGTGCCAGCAGCCAAGAGTGGGGCAGGCCTAACTATGGCTACACCTTC. This codes for CASSQEWGRPNYGYTF. This chain joins TRBV14 and TRBJ1-2; tentatively, D is TRBD1 (5 bases). Germline assignment: CDR1 SGHDN and CDR2 FVKESK. The CDR3 length is 16 residues. V lost 0 bases and J lost 0, with 11 bases in between.

There are many counts of this clonotype. The chain carries TRBV29-1 and TRBJ2-6; the D is unclear. This CDR3 contains 15 residues. The germline gives CDR1 SQVTM, CDR2 ANQGSEA. Trimming cost V 3 bases and J 0 bases, with 9 bases left between them. CDR3 sequence: CSVDLRNSGANVLTF. The CDR3, as DNA: TGCAGCGTTGATTTGCGGAACTCTGGGGCCAACGTCCTGACTTTC.